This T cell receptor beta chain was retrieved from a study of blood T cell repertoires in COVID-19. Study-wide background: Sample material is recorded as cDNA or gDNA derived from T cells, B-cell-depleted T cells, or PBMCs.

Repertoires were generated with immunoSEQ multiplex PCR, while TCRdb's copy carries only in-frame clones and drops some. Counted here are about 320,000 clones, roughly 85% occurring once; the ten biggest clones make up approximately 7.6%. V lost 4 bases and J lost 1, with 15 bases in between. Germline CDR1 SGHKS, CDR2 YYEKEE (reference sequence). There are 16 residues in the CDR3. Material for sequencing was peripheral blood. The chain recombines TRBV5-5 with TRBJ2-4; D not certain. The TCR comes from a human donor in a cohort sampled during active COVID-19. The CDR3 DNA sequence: TGTGCCAGCAGCCCCCTGGGCTCGCTGGCCAAAAACATTCAGTACTTC. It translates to CASSPLGSLAKNIQYF.